A single sample gave rise to the 29 T cell receptor beta chains below, sequenced in a study of cytomegalovirus exposure and HLA in healthy donors (dated by TCRdb to about 2017). The method was the immunoSEQ multiplex PCR assay. For the multiplex PCR, a mixture combining 60 forward primers for TCR Vbeta segments and 13 reverse primers for TCR Jbeta segments was used. TCRdb re-hosts the immuneACCESS table, in-frame sequences only. Its copies lack some clones; in the studies checked, an unresolved V gene accounts for under half of them, and the cause for the rest is not known. The table for this sample lists around 99,000 clones; around 78% of them were counted only once. Jointly, the top ten make up around 7.4% of the sample. Source material: PBMCs. These receptors all come from a man aged 25-45 years in good health and CMV-seronegative.

V usage is TRBV30 and J usage is TRBJ2-3; 7 nucleotides agree with TRBD2. The CDR3 is 13 amino acids. CDR1 and CDR2 (germline): GTSNPN, SVGIG (reference sequence). V lost 1 base and J lost 9; bases outside the gene matches: 7. The CDR3 region is CAWSGLAVATQYF. Here the CDR3 DNA reads TGTGCCTGGAGTGGGCTAGCGGTGGCCACGCAGTATTTT.

Turning to this clone: A read error may account for a junction end that differs from germline. This chain joins TRBV10-3 and TRBJ2-7; 13 nucleotides line up with TRBD2. The germline V gene encodes CDR1 ENHRY and CDR2 SYGVKD. The CDR3 is made up of 15 amino acids. The CDR3 DNA follows: TGTGCCAGCAGTTACGGGACTAGCGGGGCCTACGAGCAGTACTTC. Translating gives CASSYGTSGAYEQYF.

The V call is TRBV7-3, the J call TRBJ2-5; D is uncertain. Trimming cost V 1 base and J 5 bases, with 14 bases left between them. Germline V gene sequence: CDR1 SGHTA, CDR2 FQGTGA. The CDR3 length is 15 residues. The CDR3 sequence is CASSLSPAPGETQYF. The CDR3 DNA reads as TGTGCCAGCAGCTTAAGTCCAGCGCCCGGGGAGACCCAGTACTTC.

The chain has TRBV7-9 and TRBJ2-3; D gene uncertain. CDR1 is SEHNR, CDR2 FQNEAQ, per germline (reference sequence). CDR3 length equals 11 residues. Trimming pared 8 bases from V and 6 bases from J, leaving 9 bases between. DNA of the CDR3: TGTGCCAGCCATGTGGAGGATACGCAGTATTTT. Translation gives CASHVEDTQYF. The full variable domain, completed using reference TRBV7-9 and TRBJ2-3, is DTGVSQNPRHKITKRGQNVTFRCDPISEHNRLYWYRQTLGQGPEFLTYFQNEAQLEKSRLLSDRFSAERPKGSFSTLEIQRTEQGDSAMYLCASHVEDTQYFGPGTRLTVL.

A single count supports this clone. The J gene is TRBJ1-4, the V gene TRBV27; 8 nucleotides agree with TRBD1. The CDR3 has 14 amino acids. Germline CDR1 and CDR2: MNHEY and SMNVEV (reference sequence). V was pared by 6 bases and J by 6 bases, with 6 bases of the junction left unmatched. The CDR3 DNA reads as TGTGCCAGCAGCCTGGACAGGGCGTATGAAAAACTGTTTTTT. It translates to CASSLDRAYEKLFF.

J is TRBJ2-7 and V is TRBV11-2; a weak D match, TRBD1 (6 bases). The CDR3 is 13 residues long. Deletions cut 3 bases from V and 3 bases from J, with 9 bases between. Germline CDR1 reads SGHAT; CDR2 reads FQNNGV. The CDR3 protein is CASSLDSFYEQYF. Written as DNA, the CDR3 is TGTGCCAGCAGCTTGGACAGTTTCTACGAGCAGTACTTC.

V gene TRBV19 combines with J gene TRBJ1-2, with TRBD1 as a possible D gene (5 bases). The CDR3 runs 15 residues. Germline V gene data show CDR1 as LNHDA and CDR2 as SQIVND (reference sequence). V lost 3 bases and J 8 bases, leaving 19 bases between the germline ends. The CDR3 is CASSIGGAQPRGYTF. CDR3 sequence (DNA): TGTGCCAGTAGTATCGGTGGGGCACAGCCGAGAGGCTACACCTTC.

A few counts support this clone. This specimen includes other DNA sequences encoding the same CDR3. The V and J genes are TRBV9 and TRBJ2-1, with a weak D call TRBD2 (7 bases). Between the trimmed V and J ends, which lost 2 bases and 5 bases, there was a span of 14 bases. Germline values: CDR1 SGDLS, CDR2 YYNGEE. The CDR3 has 15 amino acids. CDR3 nucleotide sequence: TGTGCCAGCAGCGTGGTGGGGGGGGCGAACAATGAGCAGTTCTTC. Protein: CASSVVGGANNEQFF.

The chain uses TRBV2 and TRBJ1-6; possibly TRBD1 for D (5 bases). The CDR3 runs to 13 residues. V was pared by 4 bases and J by 7 bases, with 8 bases between. In germline, CDR1 is SNHLY, CDR2 FYNNEI. CDR3 in DNA: TGTGCCAGCAGTGTCTCAGGGAATTCACCCCTCCACTTT. It encodes CASSVSGNSPLHF.

The chain has TRBV28 and TRBJ2-1; 7 bases fit TRBD1. The CDR3 sequence is 13 residues long. From germline, CDR1 is MDHEN and CDR2 SYDVKM. V shed 8 bases, J shed 2 bases, and the junction held 3 bases outside the gene matches. CDR3 in amino acids: CASGTDTYNEQFF. CDR3 coding DNA: TGTGCCAGCGGGACAGACACCTACAATGAGCAGTTCTTC.

This clone was seen a few times. The rearrangement links TRBV11-2 to TRBJ2-5; tentative D call: TRBD1 (6 bases). V was cut by 4 bases and J by 1 base, with 16 bases left in between. This CDR3 is built from 16 residues. Germline-derived CDR1 and CDR2 are SGHAT and FQNNGV. The CDR3 DNA reads TGTGCCAGCAGCTCTGGACAGTGGAGTCGCCAAGAGACCCAGTACTTC. It encodes CASSSGQWSRQETQYF. Full variable domain (remainder filled in from reference TRBV11-2 and TRBJ2-5): EAGVAQSPRYKIIEKRQSVAFWCNPISGHATLYWYQQILGQGPKLLIQFQNNGVVDDSQLPKDRFSAERLKGVDSTLKIQPAKLEDSAVYLCASSSGQWSRQETQYFGPGTRLLVL.

The chain is built from TRBV7-2 and TRBJ2-2, with D tentatively TRBD2 (6 bases). The germline CDR1 and CDR2 sequences are SGHTA and FQGNSA. Trimming removed 2 bases from V and 1 base from J, with 8 bases in between. This CDR3 has 15 residues. The CDR3 protein is CASSLNGGNTGELFF. The CDR3 region has the DNA TGTGCCAGCAGCTTAAACGGGGGGAACACCGGGGAGCTGTTTTTT.

V is TRBV10-2 and J is TRBJ1-1; D is possibly TRBD1 (6 bases). The V end was cut by 6 bases, the J end by 4 bases, with 12 bases between. The CDR3 is 13 residues long. CDR1 and CDR2 (germline): WSHSY, SAAADI. CDR3 region: CASSEQGVTEAFF. The CDR3 nucleotides are TGCGCCAGCAGCGAACAGGGAGTCACTGAAGCTTTCTTT.

The J gene is TRBJ1-4, the V gene TRBV6-5; 10 nucleotides line up with TRBD1. This CDR3 has 15 residues. Germline V CDR1 and CDR2: MNHEY, SVGAGI. V was pared by 2 bases and J by 7 bases, with 4 bases of the junction left unmatched. The CDR3 reads CASSYTTGGFEKLFF. CDR3 bases: TGTGCCAGCAGTTACACGACAGGGGGCTTTGAAAAACTGTTTTTT.

The genes are TRBV19 and TRBJ2-7, with D uncertain. The CDR3 is 14 amino acids. V shed 5 bases and J shed 4 bases, with 15 bases lying between them. Germline V gene sequence: CDR1 LNHDA, CDR2 SQIVND (reference sequence). The CDR3 loop reads CASSPRSLRYEQYF. In DNA form, the CDR3 reads TGTGCCAGTAGTCCCCGGTCTCTCCGGTACGAGCAGTACTTC.

This clone was counted a few times. Here the CDR3 reads CASSKTGYEQYF. The CDR3 DNA follows: TGCGCCAGCAGTAAAACAGGCTACGAGCAGTACTTC. The gene calls are TRBV5-1 and TRBJ2-7; D may be TRBD1 (5 bases). Germline lookup yields CDR1 SGHRS and CDR2 YFSETQ. This CDR3 spans 12 amino acids. Trimming pared 5 bases from V and 3 bases from J, leaving 9 bases between.

CDR3 sequence: CASRRTDSAYEQYF. In nucleotides, the CDR3 is TGTGCCAGCAGACGGACAGACTCGGCCTACGAGCAGTACTTC. The chain uses TRBV6-5 and TRBJ2-7, with D possibly TRBD1 on 6 matching bases. The CDR3 has 14 amino acids. V was pared by 6 bases and J by 2 bases, with 14 bases between. CDR1 and CDR2 (germline): MNHEY, SVGAGI.

The chain employs TRBV11-2 and TRBJ1-5, with 7 nucleotides matching TRBD1. The ends lost 2 bases at V and 9 bases at J; junction bases unmatched: 10. This CDR3 contains 15 residues. Germline V CDR1 and CDR2: SGHAT, FQNNGV. CDR3 loop: CASSLSSTGRSPQHF. The CDR3 DNA reads TGTGCCAGCAGCTTATCCTCGACAGGGAGGTCGCCCCAGCATTTT.

The chain employs TRBV7-8 and TRBJ1-4; D unresolved. CDR3 length: 14 residues. V lost 6 bases, J lost 0 bases, and 8 bases lay in between. Germline CDR1 SGHVS, CDR2 FQNEAQ. CDR3 in amino acids: CASSRGATNEKLFF. The CDR3, as DNA: TGTGCCAGCAGTCGCGGAGCAACTAATGAAAAACTGTTTTTT.

The CDR3 sequence is CASSEGGIAKNIQYF. The CDR3 DNA follows: TGTGCCAGCAGCGAGGGAGGGATAGCGAAAAACATTCAGTACTTC. The V call is TRBV9, the J call TRBJ2-4; 7 bases line up with TRBD2. V shed 3 bases and J 4 bases; nucleotides not matched to a gene: 7. The germline V gene encodes CDR1 SGDLS and CDR2 YYNGEE. The CDR3 runs to 15 residues.

A remark on this clone: At one end the junction does not follow the germline gene, possibly because of a read error. The gene calls are TRBV28 and TRBJ2-5; 9 bases line up with TRBD2. The CDR3 consists of 14 residues. Germline V gene sequence: CDR1 MDHEN, CDR2 SYDVKM. This CDR3 reads CASRVAGDHETQYF. In DNA, the CDR3 is TGTGCCAGCAGGGTAGCGGGGGACCATGAGACCCAGTACTTC.

The rearrangement links TRBV7-9 to TRBJ2-3; 14 bases agree with TRBD2. The CDR3 sequence is 16 residues long. The trim removed 4 bases at V and 3 bases at J, leaving 3 bases unmatched. Germline CDR1 reads SEHNR; CDR2 reads FQNEAQ (reference sequence). CDR3 nucleotide sequence: TGTGCCAGCAGCTCCCGACTAGCGGGGGGGACAGATACGCAGTATTTT. It specifies CASSSRLAGGTDTQYF.

This clone was seen a handful of times. The chain is built from TRBV28 and TRBJ2-3; 8 bases map to TRBD2. V was clipped by 5 bases and J by 2 bases; unmatched bases: 21. Germline V gives CDR1 MDHEN, CDR2 SYDVKM. This CDR3 region has 20 residues. The CDR3 reads CASSALIPLPGAGVTDTQYF. CDR3 bases: TGTGCCAGCAGTGCGCTCATCCCCCTGCCGGGAGCGGGAGTCACAGATACGCAGTATTTT.

The chain links TRBV9 to TRBJ1-5, with D perhaps TRBD1 (6 bases). V lost 1 base and J lost 1, with 6 bases in between. The germline gives CDR1 SGDLS, CDR2 YYNGEE. This CDR3 spans 14 amino acids. CDR3 nucleotides: TGTGCCAGCAGCGTACAGGGGAGCAATCAGCCCCAGCATTTT. Its translation: CASSVQGSNQPQHF.

The chain recombines TRBV14 with TRBJ2-7; TRBD1 aligns across 7 bases. This CDR3 has 14 amino acids. The V segment lost 0 bases and the J segment 7 bases; nucleotides outside the gene matches: 6. Germline loops: CDR1 SGHDN, CDR2 FVKESK. CDR3 loop: CASSQEDRVREQYF. In DNA, the CDR3 is TGTGCCAGCAGCCAAGAAGACAGGGTGAGGGAGCAGTACTTC. Combining the CDR3 with reference TRBV14 and TRBJ2-7 gives the whole variable domain EAGVTQFPSHSVIEKGQTVTLRCDPISGHDNLYWYRRVMGKEIKFLLHFVKESKQDESGMPNNRFLAERTGGTYSTLKVQPAELEDSGVYFCASSQEDRVREQYFGPGTRLTVT.

The chain combines TRBV5-1 with TRBJ1-1; D is perhaps TRBD1 (6 bases). CDR1 and CDR2 (germline): SGHRS, YFSETQ. The CDR3 is 17 amino acids. With 3 bases removed from V and 1 base from J, the gap between germline ends came to 19 bases. In nucleotides, the CDR3 is TGCGCCAGCAGCTCCAGCCACACAGGGCGAGGGAACACTGAAGCTTTCTTT. This sequence encodes CASSSSHTGRGNTEAFF.

This chain uses TRBV4-2 with TRBJ1-2; D possibly corresponds to TRBD1 (6 bases). Germline assignment: CDR1 LGHNA and CDR2 YNFKEQ. V gave up 2 bases and J gave up 6 bases, with 13 bases separating them. This CDR3 contains 14 residues. This chain's CDR3 is CASSQQSTGNGYTF. CDR3 DNA sequence: TGTGCCAGCAGCCAACAGTCCACAGGGAATGGCTACACCTTC.

The genes are TRBV11-2 and TRBJ1-1; D unresolved. The CDR3 extends over 14 amino acids. Per germline, CDR1 SGHAT and CDR2 FQNNGV. Trimming pared 3 bases from V and 0 bases from J, leaving 8 bases between. CDR3 sequence (DNA): TGTGCCAGCAGCTTTTTGTCGGTGAACACTGAAGCTTTCTTT. Translation gives CASSFLSVNTEAFF.

The chain carries TRBV18 and TRBJ2-1; 9 nucleotides line up with TRBD1. Germline CDR1 is KGHSH and CDR2 is LQKENI. The CDR3 covers 17 residues. Unmatched junction bases numbered 7, after V lost 0 bases and J lost 4 bases. The CDR3 coding sequence is TGTGCCAGCTCACCACCAAGATTTGGACAGGGGTACAATGAGCAGTTCTTC. Protein: CASSPPRFGQGYNEQFF.